This T cell receptor beta chain was identified during a study of blood T cells in healthy people across ages (dated by TCRdb to the mid-2010s). For context, the study as a whole: In model experiments, roughly one uniquely barcoded TCR beta cDNA molecule per two T cells was captured by template switching. The study measured age-related changes in TCR beta repertoire diversity using deep sequencing normalized with unique cDNA molecular identifiers. The donors were split into four age groups: young (average about 16 years), middle-aged (around 37), aged (about 56) and long-lived (under 90). To avoid experimental bias, donors of different ages were spread randomly across the sequencing lanes. For two donors (one aged 18 to 30 and one aged 80 or older), the study analyzed two additional independent replicas of 1 million unique cDNA reads from the same blood draw.

The CDR3 contains 13 residues, cysteine and phenylalanine counted. The retained sequence is limited to the CDR3, 39 bases, with the frame set at the first base. CDR1 and CDR2, per the germline V gene (reference sequence), are DFQATT and SNEGSKA. Trimming takes 3 bases from V and 8 bases from J, and the germline ends sit 13 bases apart. The donors were roughly 39 Caucasian individuals from Russia, aged about 6 to 95 years, who were systemically healthy. Each donor gave 8 to 10 milliliters of peripheral blood, drawn into EDTA-treated Vacutainer tubes. Ficoll-Paque density-gradient centrifugation was used to isolate PBMCs, with at least 6.5 million per sample. Trizol reagent was used to extract total RNA from PBMCs, with at least 6 micrograms per sample. For every donor, flow cytometry on a PBMC aliquot measured the percentage of naive CD45RAhigh/CD27high T cells. As regards this clonotype: Which antigen it targets is not known. The input lacks base qualities; no much larger clone sits a single base away.

Library prep was done by 5' RACE. The run used an Illumina HiSeq 2500. A second about 7 to 12 cycle PCR used a sample-barcoded 5' primer and a J-beta primer mix. A unique molecular identifier was introduced onto each TCR beta cDNA molecule by a template-switch 5' adaptor carrying 12 random nucleotides. Each sample yielded at least 3 million CDR3-containing paired-end reads. First-strand cDNA was synthesized from all RNA with the Mint cDNA synthesis kit, primed by a TRBC-specific oligonucleotide. All cDNA was treated with uracil-DNA glycosylase and then went through a first 18-cycle PCR with the universal primers M1SS and BC2_uni_R. Per the authors' processing: For normalization, 1 million high-quality reads were randomly selected from each sample, with every read carrying a distinct molecular identifier. Instead of being binned into consensus sequences, reads that shared molecular identifiers were thrown out. CDR3 identification, clonotype clustering and error correction used MiTCR with a Q25 quality threshold and the strictest error-elimination algorithm. A nonparametric unseen species model using Euler transformation provided a lower-bound estimate of total TCR beta diversity. The public reads were reprocessed in TCRdb via fastp at Q25 and MiXCR, keeping in-frame beta chains. Rows matching on CDR3 protein sequence are summarized as one entry with the most common DNA and genes. None of the V and J calls come from the authors' own analysis; TCRdb made them. In this sample the table shows hundreds of thousands of distinct CDR3 sequences, around three fifths of which occur a single time. The ten most abundant clones make up more than 35% of the sample.

The research as a whole found: Compared with the aged group, the long-lived group had more naive CD4+ T cells, fewer expanded clones and increased TCR diversity, a pattern suggesting age selection. The CMV infection status of donors was not known, potentially confounding age-related changes in expanded clonotypes. There was a strong correlation between observed TCR beta diversity and the percentage of naive T cells measured by flow cytometry. Observed TCR beta diversity per million T cells fell roughly linearly with age, and a significant reduction was already apparent by age roughly 40. Total diversity estimates from one million sequenced T cells were considered lower bounds and underestimates. Because profiling used bulk unsorted PBMCs, naive and antigen-experienced compartments could not be compared conclusively.

This receptor was obtained from a man between 60 and 70 years old in good health. Recombination connected TRBV20-1 to TRBJ1-4; there is no confident call for the D gene. Material for sequencing was blood. The DNA reads as follows: TGCAGTGCTAGGGCCCCTTTCGGAGAAAAACTGTTTTTT. Translated, this is CSARAPFGEKLFF.